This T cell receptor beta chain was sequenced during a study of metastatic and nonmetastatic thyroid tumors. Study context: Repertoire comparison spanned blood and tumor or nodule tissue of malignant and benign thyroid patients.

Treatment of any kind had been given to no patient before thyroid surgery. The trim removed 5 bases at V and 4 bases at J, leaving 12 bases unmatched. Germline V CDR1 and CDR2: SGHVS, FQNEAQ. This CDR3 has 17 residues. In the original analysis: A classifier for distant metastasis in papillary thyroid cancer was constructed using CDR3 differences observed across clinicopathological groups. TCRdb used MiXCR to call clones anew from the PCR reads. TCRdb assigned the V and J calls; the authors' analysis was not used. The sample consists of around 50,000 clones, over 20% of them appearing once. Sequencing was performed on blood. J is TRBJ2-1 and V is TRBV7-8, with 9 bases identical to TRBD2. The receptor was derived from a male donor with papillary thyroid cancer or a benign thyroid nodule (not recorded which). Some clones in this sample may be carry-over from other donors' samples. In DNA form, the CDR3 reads TGTGCCAGCAGCGAAACCTCAACGGGACTAGCTTACAATGAGCAGTTCTTC. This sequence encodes CASSETSTGLAYNEQFF.